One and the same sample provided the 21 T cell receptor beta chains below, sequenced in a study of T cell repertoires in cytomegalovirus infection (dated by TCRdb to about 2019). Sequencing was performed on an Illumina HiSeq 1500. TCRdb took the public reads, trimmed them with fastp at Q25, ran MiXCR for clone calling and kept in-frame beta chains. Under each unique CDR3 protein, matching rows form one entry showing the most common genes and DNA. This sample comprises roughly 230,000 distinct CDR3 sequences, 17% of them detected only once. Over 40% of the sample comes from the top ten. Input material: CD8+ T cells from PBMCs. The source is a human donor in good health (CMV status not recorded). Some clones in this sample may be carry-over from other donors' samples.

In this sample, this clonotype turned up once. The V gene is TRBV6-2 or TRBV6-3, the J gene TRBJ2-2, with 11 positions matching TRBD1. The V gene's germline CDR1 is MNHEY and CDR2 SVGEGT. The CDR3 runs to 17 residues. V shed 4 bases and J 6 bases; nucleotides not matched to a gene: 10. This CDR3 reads CASSWTGGLGVSGELFF. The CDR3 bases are TGTGCCAGCAGTTGGACAGGGGGCCTGGGAGTGTCCGGGGAGCTGTTTTTT.

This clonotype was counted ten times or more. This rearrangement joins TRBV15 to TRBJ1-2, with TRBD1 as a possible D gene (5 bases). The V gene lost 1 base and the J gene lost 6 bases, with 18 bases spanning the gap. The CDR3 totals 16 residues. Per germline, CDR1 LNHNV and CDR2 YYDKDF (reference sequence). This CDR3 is CATSRGGRQGIDGYTF. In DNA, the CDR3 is TGTGCCACCAGCAGAGGTGGGCGGCAGGGTATCGATGGCTACACCTTC.

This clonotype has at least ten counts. The DNA for the CDR3 is TGTGCCAGCAAATTGAGGGGGCTCAGCTATGGCTACACCTTC. This codes for CASKLRGLSYGYTF. This sequence joins TRBV7-2 and TRBJ1-2, with TRBD1 matching over 7 bases. V trimming: 7 bases; J trimming: 4 bases; junction bases outside the gene matches: 9. This CDR3 spans 14 amino acids. Germline lookup yields CDR1 SGHTA and CDR2 FQGNSA.

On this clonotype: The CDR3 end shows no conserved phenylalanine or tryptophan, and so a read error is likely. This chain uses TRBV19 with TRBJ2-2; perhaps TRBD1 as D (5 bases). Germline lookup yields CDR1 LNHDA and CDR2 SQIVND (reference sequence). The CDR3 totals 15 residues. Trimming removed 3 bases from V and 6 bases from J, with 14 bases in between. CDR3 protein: CASSMAAQGAGELFL. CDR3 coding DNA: TGTGCCAGTAGTATGGCGGCCCAGGGTGCCGGGGAGCTGTTTCTT.

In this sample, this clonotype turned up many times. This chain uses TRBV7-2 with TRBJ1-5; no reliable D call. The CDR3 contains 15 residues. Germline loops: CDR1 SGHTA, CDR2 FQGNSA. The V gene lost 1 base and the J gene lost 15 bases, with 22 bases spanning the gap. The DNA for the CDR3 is TGTGCCAGCAGCTTAGATCTTACCAGCGGCGTAGGTTGGCATTTT. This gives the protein CASSLDLTSGVGWHF. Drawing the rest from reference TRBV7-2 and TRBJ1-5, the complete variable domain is GAGVSQSPSNKVTEKGKDVELRCDPISGHTALYWYRQSLGQGLEFLIYFQGNSAPDKSGLPSDRFSAERTGGSVSTLTIQRTQQEDSAVYLCASSLDLTSGVGWHFGDGTRLSIL.

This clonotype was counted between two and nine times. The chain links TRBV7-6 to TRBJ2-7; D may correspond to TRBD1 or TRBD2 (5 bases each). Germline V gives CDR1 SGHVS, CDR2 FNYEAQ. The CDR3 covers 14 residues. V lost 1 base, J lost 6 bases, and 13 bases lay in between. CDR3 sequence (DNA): TGTGCCAGCAGCTTAGATGGGGGTCTTTCCGAGCAGTACTTC. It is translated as CASSLDGGLSEQYF.

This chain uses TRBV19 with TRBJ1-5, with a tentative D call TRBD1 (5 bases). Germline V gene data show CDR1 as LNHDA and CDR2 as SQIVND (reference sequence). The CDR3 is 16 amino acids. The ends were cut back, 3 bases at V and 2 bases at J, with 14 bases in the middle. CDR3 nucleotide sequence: TGTGCCAGTAGTATCTCGGGGGAATGGGGCAATCAGCCCCAGCATTTT. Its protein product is CASSISGEWGNQPQHF.

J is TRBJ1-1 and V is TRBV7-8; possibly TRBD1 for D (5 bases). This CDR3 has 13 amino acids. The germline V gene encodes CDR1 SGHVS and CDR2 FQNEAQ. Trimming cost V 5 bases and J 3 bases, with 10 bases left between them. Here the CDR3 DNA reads TGTGCCAGCAGCCTCCTGACAGACACTGAAGCTTTCTTT. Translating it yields CASSLLTDTEAFF. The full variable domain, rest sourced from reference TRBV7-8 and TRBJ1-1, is GAGVSQSPRYKVAKRGQDVALRCDPISGHVSLFWYQQALGQGPEFLTYFQNEAQLDKSGLPSDRFFAERPEGSVSTLKIQRTQQEDSAVYLCASSLLTDTEAFFGQGTRLTVV.

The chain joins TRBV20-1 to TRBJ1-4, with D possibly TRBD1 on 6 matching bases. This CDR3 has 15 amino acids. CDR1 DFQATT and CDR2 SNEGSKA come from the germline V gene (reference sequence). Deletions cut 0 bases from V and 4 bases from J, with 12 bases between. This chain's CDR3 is CSARDYRAYNEKLFF. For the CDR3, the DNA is TGCAGTGCTAGAGACTACAGGGCCTATAATGAAAAACTGTTTTTT.

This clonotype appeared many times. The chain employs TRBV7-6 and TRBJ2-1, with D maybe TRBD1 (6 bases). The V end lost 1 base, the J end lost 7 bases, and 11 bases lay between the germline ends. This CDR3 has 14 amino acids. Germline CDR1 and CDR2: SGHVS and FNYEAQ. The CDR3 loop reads CASSLGVGANEQFF. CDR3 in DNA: TGTGCCAGCAGCTTAGGAGTGGGGGCAAATGAGCAGTTCTTC.

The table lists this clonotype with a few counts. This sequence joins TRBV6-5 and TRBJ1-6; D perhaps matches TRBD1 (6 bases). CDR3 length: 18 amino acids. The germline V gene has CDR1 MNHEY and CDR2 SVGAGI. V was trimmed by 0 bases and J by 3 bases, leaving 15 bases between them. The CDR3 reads CASSYSSGEDGYNSPLHF. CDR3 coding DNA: TGTGCCAGCAGTTACTCTTCAGGGGAGGACGGCTATAATTCACCCCTCCACTTT.

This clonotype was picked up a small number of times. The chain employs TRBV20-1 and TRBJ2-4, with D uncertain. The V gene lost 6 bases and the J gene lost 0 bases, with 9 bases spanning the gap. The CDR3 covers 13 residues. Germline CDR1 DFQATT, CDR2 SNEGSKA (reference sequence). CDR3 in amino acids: CSAPREAKNIQYF. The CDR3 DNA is TGCAGTGCACCCCGCGAAGCCAAAAACATTCAGTACTTC.

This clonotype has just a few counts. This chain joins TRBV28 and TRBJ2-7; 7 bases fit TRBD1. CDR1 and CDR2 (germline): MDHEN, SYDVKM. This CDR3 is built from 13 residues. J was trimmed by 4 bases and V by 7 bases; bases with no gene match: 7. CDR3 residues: CASINPRGYEQYF. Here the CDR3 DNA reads TGTGCCAGCATTAACCCCAGGGGGTACGAGCAGTACTTC.

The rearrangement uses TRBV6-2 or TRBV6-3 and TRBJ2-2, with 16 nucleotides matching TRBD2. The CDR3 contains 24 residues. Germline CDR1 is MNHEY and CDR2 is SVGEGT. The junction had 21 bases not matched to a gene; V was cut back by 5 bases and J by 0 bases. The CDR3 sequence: CASSPPDGGLAGGPLNANTGELFF. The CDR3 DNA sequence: TGTGCCAGCAGTCCTCCCGACGGGGGACTAGCGGGGGGGCCGTTGAACGCGAACACCGGGGAGCTGTTTTTT.

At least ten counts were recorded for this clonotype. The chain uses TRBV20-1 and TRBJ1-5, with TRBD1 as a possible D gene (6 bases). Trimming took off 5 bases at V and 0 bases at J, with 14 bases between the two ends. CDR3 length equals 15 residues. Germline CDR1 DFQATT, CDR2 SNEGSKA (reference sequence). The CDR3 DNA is TGCAGTGCTCTACAGGGACTTTATAGCAATCAGCCCCAGCATTTT. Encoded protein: CSALQGLYSNQPQHF.

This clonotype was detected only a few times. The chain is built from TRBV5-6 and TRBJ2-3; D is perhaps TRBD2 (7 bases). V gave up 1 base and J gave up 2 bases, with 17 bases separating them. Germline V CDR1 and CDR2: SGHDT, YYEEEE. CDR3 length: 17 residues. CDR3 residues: CASSLLGGGANTDTQYF. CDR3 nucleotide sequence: TGTGCCAGCAGCTTGTTGGGAGGGGGGGCCAACACAGATACGCAGTATTTT.

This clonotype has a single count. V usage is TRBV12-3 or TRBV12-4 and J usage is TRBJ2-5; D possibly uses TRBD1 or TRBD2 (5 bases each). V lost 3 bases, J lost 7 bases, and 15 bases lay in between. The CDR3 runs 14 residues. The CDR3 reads CASSFARVAGTQYF. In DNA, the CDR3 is TGTGCCAGCAGTTTTGCCAGGGTGGCGGGGACCCAGTACTTC.

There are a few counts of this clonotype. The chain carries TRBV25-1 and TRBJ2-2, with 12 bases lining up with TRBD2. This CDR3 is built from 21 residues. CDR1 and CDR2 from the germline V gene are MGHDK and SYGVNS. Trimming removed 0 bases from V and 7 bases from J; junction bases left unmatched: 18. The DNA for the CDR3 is TGTGCCAGCAGTGAATATTTCCCCACTAGCGGGGGGCCTATCAGGGACGGGGAGCTGTTTTTT. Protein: CASSEYFPTSGGPIRDGELFF. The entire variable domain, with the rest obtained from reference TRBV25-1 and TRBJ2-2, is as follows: EADIYQTPRYLVIGTGKKITLECSQTMGHDKMYWYQQDPGMELHLIHYSYGVNSTEKGDLSSESTVSRIRTEHFPLTLESARPSHTSQYLCASSEYFPTSGGPIRDGELFFGEGSRLTVL.

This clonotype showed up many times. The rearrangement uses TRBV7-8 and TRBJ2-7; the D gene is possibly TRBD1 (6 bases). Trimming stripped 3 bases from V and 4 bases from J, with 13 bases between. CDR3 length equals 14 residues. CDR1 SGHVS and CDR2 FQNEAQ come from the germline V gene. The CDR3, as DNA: TGTGCCAGCAGCTTTCCAGGGGAAACGTACGAGCAGTACTTC. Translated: CASSFPGETYEQYF.

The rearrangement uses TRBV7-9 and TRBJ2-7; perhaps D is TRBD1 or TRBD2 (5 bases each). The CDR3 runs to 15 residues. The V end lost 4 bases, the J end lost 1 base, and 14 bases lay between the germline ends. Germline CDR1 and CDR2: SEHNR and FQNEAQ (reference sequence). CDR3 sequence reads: CASSSLRDGSYEQYF. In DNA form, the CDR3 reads TGTGCCAGCAGCTCCCTCCGGGACGGATCCTACGAGCAGTACTTC.

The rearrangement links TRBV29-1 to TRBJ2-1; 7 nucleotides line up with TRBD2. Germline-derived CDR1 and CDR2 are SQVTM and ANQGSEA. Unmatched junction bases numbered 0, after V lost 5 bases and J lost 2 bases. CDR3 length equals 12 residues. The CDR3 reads CSVSGAYNEQFF. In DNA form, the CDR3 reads TGCAGCGTTAGCGGGGCCTACAATGAGCAGTTCTTC.